This TCR beta chain was recovered during a study of post-analysis software for immune sequencing data. A remark on this clonotype: The antigen is not known.

Findings of the study overall: Relative to controls, patients with multiple sclerosis showed significantly lower normalized Chao1 diversity. Analysis by F measure revealed that same-batch samples clustered strongly together. Comparison of patients with controls showed five TRBV segments more frequent in patients, TRBV5-6, TRBV5-1 and TRBV20-1 among them.

Germline V gene data show CDR1 as GTSNPN and CDR2 as SVGIG (reference sequence). The V and J ends lost 0 bases and 10 bases, in that order; junction bases with no gene match: 8. This CDR3 comprises 15 residues. cDNA libraries for TCR beta contained unique molecular identifiers. Some 500,000 cDNA molecules were obtained per 1 to 10 million input T cells. From the PCR reads, TCRdb called clonotypes with MiXCR, one entry per CDR3 protein. The profile covers hundreds of thousands of distinct CDR3 sequences, with around 64% appearing a single time and about 11% taken by the ten largest. This receptor was obtained from a girl aged 2 to 10 with multiple sclerosis. The sample taken for sequencing was blood. J is TRBJ2-1 and V is TRBV30; 11 nucleotides align to TRBD1. Written as DNA, the CDR3 is TGTGCCTGGAGTGTACGGGACAGGGGGACGGGGGAGCAGTTCTTC. Its translation is CAWSVRDRGTGEQFF.